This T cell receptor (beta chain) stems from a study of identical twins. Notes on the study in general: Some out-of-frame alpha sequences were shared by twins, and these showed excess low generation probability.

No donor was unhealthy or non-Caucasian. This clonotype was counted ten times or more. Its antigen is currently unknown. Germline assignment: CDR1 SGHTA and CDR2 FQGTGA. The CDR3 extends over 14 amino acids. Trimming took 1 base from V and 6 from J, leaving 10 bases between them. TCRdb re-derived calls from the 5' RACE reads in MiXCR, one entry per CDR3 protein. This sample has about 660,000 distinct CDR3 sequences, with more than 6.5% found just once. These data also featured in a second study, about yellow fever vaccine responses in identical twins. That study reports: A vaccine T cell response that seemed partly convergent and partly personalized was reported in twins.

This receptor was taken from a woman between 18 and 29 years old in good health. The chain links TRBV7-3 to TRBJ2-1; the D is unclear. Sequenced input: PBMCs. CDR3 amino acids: CASSLSQVTNEQFF. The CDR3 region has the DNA TGTGCCAGCAGCTTAAGCCAGGTTACCAATGAGCAGTTCTTC.